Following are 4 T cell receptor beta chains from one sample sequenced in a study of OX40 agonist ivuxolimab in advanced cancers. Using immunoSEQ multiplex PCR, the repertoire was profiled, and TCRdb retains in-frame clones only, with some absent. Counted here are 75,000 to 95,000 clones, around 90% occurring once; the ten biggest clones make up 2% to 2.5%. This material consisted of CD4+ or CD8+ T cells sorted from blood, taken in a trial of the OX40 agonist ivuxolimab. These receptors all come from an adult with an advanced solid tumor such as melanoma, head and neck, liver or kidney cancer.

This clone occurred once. In DNA, the CDR3 is TGCGCCAGCAGCCCGGGACTAGCGGGGTACCAAGAGACCCAGTACTTC. Translated, it gives CASSPGLAGYQETQYF. This sequence joins TRBV5-1 and TRBJ2-5; 13 nucleotides match TRBD2. CDR3 length: 16 amino acids. Germline V CDR1 and CDR2: SGHRS, YFSETQ. V lost 4 bases to trimming and J lost 0 bases; unmatched junction nucleotides: 3. The whole variable domain, filled in from reference TRBV5-1 and TRBJ2-5, reads KAGVTQTPRYLIKTRGQQVTLSCSPISGHRSVSWYQQTPGQGLQFLFEYFSETQRNKGNFPGRFSGRQFSNSRSEMNVSTLELGDSALYLCASSPGLAGYQETQYFGPGTRLLVL.

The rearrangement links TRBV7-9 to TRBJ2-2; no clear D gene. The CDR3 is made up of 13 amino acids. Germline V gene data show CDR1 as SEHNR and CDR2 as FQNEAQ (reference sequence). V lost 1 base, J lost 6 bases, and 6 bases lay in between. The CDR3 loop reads CASSLVGSGELFF. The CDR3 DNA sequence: TGTGCCAGCAGCTTAGTAGGGTCCGGGGAGCTGTTTTTT.

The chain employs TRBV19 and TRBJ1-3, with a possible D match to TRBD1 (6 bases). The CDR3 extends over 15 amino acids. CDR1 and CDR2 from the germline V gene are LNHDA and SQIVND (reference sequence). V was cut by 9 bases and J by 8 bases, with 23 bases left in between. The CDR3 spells CASRRRQALMDTIYF. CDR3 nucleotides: TGTGCCAGCAGAAGACGACAGGCCTTGATGGACACCATATATTTT.

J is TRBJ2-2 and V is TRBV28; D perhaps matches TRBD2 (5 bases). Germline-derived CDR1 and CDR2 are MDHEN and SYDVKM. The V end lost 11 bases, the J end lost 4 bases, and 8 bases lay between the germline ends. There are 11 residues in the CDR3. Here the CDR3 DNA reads TGTGCCGTAGCGCGCACCGGGGAGCTGTTTTTT. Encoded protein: CAVARTGELFF.